This note documents a single T cell receptor beta chain sequence. Antigen unknown. These data come from a study of CD8+ T cells in alopecia areata. The overall study: Oral tofacitinib, 5 to 10 mg twice daily, was given in an open-label trial.

RNA extraction was followed by reverse transcription into cDNA, which acted as the sequencing template. Produced via immunoSEQ multiplex PCR; TCRdb's table is partial and in-frame only. The sample contains 200,000 or so clones, 35% to 40% of which appear only once. V lost 2 bases and J lost 1, with 5 bases in between. In germline, CDR1 is MRHNA, CDR2 SNTAGT. CDR3 length: 13 amino acids. Treatment reported: oral pan-JAK inhibitor, 5-10 mg twice daily. Both peripheral blood and punch biopsies of lesional scalp skin were obtained from patients who had alopecia areata. Regarding the study as a whole: Alphabeta T cells residing in normal skin are also sequenced in scalp samples. Compared with normal scalp, lesional scalp had higher clonality and more expanded CD8+ clones.

The gene calls are TRBV6-4 and TRBJ2-5; the D is unclear. Here the sequenced sample was CD4+ T cells sorted from blood, taken at approximately week 30, from a patient treated with tofacitinib. The source of this sequence is a human donor with alopecia areata. Here the CDR3 reads CASSDTPQETQYF. As DNA, the CDR3 is TGTGCCAGCAGTGACACCCCCCAAGAGACCCAGTACTTC.